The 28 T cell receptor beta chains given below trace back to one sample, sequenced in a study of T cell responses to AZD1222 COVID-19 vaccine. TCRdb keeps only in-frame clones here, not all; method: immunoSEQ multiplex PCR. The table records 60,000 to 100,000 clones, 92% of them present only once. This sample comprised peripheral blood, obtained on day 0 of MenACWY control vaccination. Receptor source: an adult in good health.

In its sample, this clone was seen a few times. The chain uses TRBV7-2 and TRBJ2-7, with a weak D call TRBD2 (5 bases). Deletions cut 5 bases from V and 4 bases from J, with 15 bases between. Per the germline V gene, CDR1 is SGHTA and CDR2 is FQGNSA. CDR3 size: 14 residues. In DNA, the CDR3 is TGTGCCAGCAGCCACCAGGCCGGGATGTACGAGCAGTACTTC. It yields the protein CASSHQAGMYEQYF.

In DNA form, the CDR3 reads TGTGCCAGCAGCTTAGTAGTGAGGGACAGCGAACAAGAGACCCAGTACTTC. It translates to CASSLVVRDSEQETQYF. The V call is TRBV7-9, the J call TRBJ2-5, with 7 bases lining up with TRBD1. The CDR3 extends over 17 amino acids. V lost 1 base to trimming and J lost 2 bases; unmatched junction nucleotides: 10. The V gene's germline CDR1 is SEHNR and CDR2 FQNEAQ (reference sequence).

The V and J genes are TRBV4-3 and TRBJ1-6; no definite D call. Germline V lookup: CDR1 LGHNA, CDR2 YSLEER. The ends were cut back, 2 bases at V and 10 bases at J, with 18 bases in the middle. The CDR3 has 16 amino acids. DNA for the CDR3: TGCGCCAGCAGCCAAAAATTGTCCGTCCTGGGGTCACCCCTCCACTTT. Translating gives CASSQKLSVLGSPLHF.

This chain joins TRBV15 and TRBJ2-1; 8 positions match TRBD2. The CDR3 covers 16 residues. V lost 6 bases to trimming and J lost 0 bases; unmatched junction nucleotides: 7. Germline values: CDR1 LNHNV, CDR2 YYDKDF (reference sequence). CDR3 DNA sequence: TGTGCCACCAGAGCGGGGGCAATAACCTCCTACAATGAGCAGTTCTTC. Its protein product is CATRAGAITSYNEQFF.

CDR3 sequence reads: CASSSGTSGRAHEQYF. The DNA of the CDR3 is TGTGCCAGCAGCTCCGGGACTAGCGGGAGGGCCCACGAGCAGTACTTC. The rearrangement uses TRBV6-2 or TRBV6-3 and TRBJ2-7; 16 bases are shared with TRBD2. The CDR3 is 16 amino acids. Germline CDR1 MNHEY, CDR2 SVGEGT. V was clipped by 6 bases and J by 5 bases; unmatched bases: 7.

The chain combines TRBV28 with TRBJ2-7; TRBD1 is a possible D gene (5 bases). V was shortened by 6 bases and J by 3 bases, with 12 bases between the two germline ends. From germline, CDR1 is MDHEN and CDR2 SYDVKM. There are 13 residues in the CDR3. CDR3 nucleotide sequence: TGTGCCAGCAGCCTGACAGTTAGCTACGAGCAGTACTTC. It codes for CASSLTVSYEQYF.

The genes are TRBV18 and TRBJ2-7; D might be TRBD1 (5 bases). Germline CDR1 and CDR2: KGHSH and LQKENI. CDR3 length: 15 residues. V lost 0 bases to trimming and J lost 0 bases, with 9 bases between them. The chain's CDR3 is CASSPPGQISYEQYF. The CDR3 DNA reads TGTGCCAGCTCACCACCGGGGCAGATCTCCTACGAGCAGTACTTC. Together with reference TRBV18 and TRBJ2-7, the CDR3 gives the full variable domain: NAGVMQNPRHLVRRRGQEARLRCSPMKGHSHVYWYRQLPEEGLKFMVYLQKENIIDESGMPKERFSAEFPKEGPSILRIQQVVRGDSAAYFCASSPPGQISYEQYFGPGTRLTVT.

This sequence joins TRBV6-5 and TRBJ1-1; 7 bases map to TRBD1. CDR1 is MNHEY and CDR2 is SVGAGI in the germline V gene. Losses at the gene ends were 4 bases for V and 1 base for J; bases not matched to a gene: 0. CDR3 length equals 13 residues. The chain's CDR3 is CASSSGGNTEAFF. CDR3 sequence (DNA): TGTGCCAGCAGTTCAGGGGGGAACACTGAAGCTTTCTTT.

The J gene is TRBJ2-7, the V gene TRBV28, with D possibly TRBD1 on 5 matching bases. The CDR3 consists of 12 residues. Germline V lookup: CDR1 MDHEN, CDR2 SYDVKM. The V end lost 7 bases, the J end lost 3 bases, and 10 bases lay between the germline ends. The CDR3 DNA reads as TGTGCCAGCAAAACTACAGGCTACGAGCAGTACTTC. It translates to CASKTTGYEQYF.

CDR3: CASGKTGGSDYGYTF. CDR3 in DNA: TGTGCCAGTGGGAAGACAGGGGGGTCAGACTATGGCTACACCTTC. This rearrangement joins TRBV19 to TRBJ1-2; 9 bases line up with TRBD1. The length of the CDR3 is 15 residues. Germline V CDR1 and CDR2: LNHDA, SQIVND (reference sequence). The V and J ends lost 8 bases and 3 bases, in that order; junction bases with no gene match: 10.

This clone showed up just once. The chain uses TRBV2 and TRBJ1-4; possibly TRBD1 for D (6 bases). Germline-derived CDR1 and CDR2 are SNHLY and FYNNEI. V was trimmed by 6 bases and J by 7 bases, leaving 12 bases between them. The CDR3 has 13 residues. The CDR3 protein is CASREQGFEKLFF. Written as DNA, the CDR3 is TGTGCCAGCAGGGAACAGGGTTTTGAAAAACTGTTTTTT.

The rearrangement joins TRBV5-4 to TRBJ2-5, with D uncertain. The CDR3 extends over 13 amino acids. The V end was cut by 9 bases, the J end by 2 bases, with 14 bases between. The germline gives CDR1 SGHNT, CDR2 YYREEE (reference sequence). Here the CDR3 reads CATHPYSQETQYF. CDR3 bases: TGTGCCACTCATCCGTACAGTCAAGAGACCCAGTACTTC.

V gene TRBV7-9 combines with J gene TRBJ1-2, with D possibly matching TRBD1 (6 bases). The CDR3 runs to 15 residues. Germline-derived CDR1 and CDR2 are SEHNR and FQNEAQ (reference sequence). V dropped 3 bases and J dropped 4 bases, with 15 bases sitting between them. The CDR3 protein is CASSLAGEESYGYTF. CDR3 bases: TGTGCCAGCAGCTTGGCAGGGGAAGAGAGCTATGGCTACACCTTC.

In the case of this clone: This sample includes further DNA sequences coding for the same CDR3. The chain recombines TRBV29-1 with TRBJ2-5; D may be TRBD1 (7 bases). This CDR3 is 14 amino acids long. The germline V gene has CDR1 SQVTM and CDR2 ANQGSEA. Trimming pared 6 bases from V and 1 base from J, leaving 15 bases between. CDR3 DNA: TGCAGCGTGGAGGGACAGCTACGCCAAGAGACCCAGTACTTC. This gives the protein CSVEGQLRQETQYF.

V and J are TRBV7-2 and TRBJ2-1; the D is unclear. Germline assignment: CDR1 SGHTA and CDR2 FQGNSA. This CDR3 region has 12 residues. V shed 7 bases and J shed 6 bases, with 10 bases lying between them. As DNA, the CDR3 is TGTGCCAGCACCTCTATAAGCAATGAGCAGTTCTTC. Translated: CASTSISNEQFF.

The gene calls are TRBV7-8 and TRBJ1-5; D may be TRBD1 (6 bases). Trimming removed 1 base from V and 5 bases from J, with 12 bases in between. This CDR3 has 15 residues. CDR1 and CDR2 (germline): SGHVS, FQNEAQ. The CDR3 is CASSLVRGRDQPQHF. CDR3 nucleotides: TGTGCCAGCAGCTTAGTCAGGGGAAGAGATCAGCCCCAGCATTTT.

The CDR3 sequence: CASSERDSYGYTF. The CDR3 DNA sequence: TGTGCCAGCAGTGAAAGGGACAGCTATGGCTACACCTTC. V and J are TRBV6-1 and TRBJ1-2, with 7 bases identical to TRBD1. Germline CDR1 MNHNS, CDR2 SASEGT. The CDR3 is made up of 13 amino acids. J gave up 4 bases and V 2 bases, and 1 base lay outside the gene matches.

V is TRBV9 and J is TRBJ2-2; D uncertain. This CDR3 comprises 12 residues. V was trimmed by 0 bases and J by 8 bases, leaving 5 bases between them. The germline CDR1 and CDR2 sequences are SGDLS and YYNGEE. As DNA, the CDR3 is TGTGCCAGCAGCGTAGGTGTGGGGGAGCTGTTTTTT. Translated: CASSVGVGELFF.

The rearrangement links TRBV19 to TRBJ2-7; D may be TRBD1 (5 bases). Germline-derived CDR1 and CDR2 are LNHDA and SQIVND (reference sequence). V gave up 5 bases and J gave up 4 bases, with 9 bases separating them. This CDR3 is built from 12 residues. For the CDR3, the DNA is TGTGCCAGTAGTGCATCAGGGTACGAGCAGTACTTC. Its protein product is CASSASGYEQYF.

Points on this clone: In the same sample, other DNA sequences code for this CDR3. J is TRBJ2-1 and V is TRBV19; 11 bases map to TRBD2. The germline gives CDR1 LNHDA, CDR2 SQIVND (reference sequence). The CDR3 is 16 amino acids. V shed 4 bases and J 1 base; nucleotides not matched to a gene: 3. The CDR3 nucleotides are TGTGCCAGTAGTAGACTAGCGGGGTTGTCCTACAATGAGCAGTTCTTC. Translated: CASSRLAGLSYNEQFF. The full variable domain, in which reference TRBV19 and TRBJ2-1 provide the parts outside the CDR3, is DGGITQSPKYLFRKEGQNVTLSCEQNLNHDAMYWYRQDPGQGLRLIYYSQIVNDFQKGDIAEGYSVSREKKESFPLTVTSAQKNPTAFYLCASSRLAGLSYNEQFFGPGTRLTVL.

The CDR3 protein is CASSAEGGDYNEQFF. CDR3 in DNA: TGTGCCAGCAGTGCGGAAGGGGGAGATTACAATGAGCAGTTCTTC. This chain links TRBV6-4 with TRBJ2-1; the D gene is possibly TRBD1 (6 bases). The V end was cut by 4 bases, the J end by 4 bases, with 14 bases between. The germline CDR1 and CDR2 sequences are MRHNA and SNTAGT. The CDR3 loop spans 15 amino acids.

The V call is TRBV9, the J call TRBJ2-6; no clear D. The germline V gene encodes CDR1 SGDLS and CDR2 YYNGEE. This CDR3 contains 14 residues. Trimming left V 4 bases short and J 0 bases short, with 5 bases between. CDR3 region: CASSPPSGANVLTF. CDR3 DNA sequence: TGTGCCAGCAGCCCCCCCTCTGGGGCCAACGTCCTGACTTTC.

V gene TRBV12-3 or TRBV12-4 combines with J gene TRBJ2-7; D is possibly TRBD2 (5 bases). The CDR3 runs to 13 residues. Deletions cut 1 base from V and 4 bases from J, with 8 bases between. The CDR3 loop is CASSLGGLYEQYF. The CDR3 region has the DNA TGTGCCAGCAGTTTAGGCGGACTGTACGAGCAGTACTTC.

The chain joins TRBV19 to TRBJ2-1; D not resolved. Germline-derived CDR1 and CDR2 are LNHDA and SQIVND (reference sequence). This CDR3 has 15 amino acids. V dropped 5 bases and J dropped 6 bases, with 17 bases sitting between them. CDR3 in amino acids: CASSRSQLAGNEQFF. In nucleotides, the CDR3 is TGTGCCAGTAGTCGGTCCCAACTGGCCGGCAATGAGCAGTTCTTC.

This CDR3 reads CASSSTTGELFF. In DNA form, the CDR3 reads TGTGCCAGCAGCTCGACGACCGGGGAGCTGTTTTTT. The genes are TRBV6-2 or TRBV6-3 and TRBJ2-2; D is ambiguous. This CDR3 has 12 amino acids. The V and J ends lost 6 bases and 5 bases respectively, with 7 bases between them. CDR1 and CDR2 (germline): MNHEY, SVGEGT.

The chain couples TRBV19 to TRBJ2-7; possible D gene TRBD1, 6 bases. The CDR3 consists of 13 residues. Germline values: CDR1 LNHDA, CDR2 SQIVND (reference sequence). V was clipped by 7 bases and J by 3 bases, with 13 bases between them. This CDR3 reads CASTNLDSYEQYF. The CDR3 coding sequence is TGTGCCAGTACCAACCTGGACAGCTACGAGCAGTACTTC.

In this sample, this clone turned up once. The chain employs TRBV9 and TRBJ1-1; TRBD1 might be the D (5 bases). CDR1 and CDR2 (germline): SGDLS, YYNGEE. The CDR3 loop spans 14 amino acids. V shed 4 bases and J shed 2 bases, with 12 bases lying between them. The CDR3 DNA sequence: TGTGCCAGCAGCAAGGGGCCCTCAAACACTGAAGCTTTCTTT. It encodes CASSKGPSNTEAFF.

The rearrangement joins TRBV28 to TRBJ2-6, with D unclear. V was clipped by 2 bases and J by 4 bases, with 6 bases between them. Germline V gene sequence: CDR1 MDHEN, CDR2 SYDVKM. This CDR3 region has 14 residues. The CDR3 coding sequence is TGTGCCAGCAGTTTAATGGTGGGGGCCAACGTCCTGACTTTC. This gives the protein CASSLMVGANVLTF.